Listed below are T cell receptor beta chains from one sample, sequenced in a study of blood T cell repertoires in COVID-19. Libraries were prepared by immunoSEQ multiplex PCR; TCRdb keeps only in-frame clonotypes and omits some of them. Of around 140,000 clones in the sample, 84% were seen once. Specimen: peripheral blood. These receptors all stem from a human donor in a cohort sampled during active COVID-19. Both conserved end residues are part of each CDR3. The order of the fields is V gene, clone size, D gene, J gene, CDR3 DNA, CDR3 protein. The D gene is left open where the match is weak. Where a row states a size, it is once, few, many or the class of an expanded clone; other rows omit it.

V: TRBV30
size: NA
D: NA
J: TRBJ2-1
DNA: TGTGCCTGGAGTACACAAACTAGGAATGAGCAGTTCTTC
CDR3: CAWSTQTRNEQFF

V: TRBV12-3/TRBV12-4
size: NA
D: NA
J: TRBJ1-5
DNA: TGTGCCAGCAGTTTTAGTGGCAATCAGCCCCAGCATTTT
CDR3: CASSFSGNQPQHF

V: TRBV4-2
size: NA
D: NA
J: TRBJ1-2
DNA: TGTGCCAGCAGCTCCAGGGCTGGGGGCGCAGGCTATGGCTACACCTTC
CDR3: CASSSRAGGAGYGYTF

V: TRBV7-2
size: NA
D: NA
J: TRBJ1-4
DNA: TGTGCCAGCAGCCCAGGCTTTTCAGTTGACGAAAAACTGTTTTTT
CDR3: CASSPGFSVDEKLFF

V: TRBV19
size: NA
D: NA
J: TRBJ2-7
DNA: TGTGCCAGTAGTCTCACAGGGGGGGTATACGAGCAGTACTTC
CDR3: CASSLTGGVYEQYF

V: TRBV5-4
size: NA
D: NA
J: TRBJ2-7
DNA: TGTGCCAGCAGCTTGGCCCTAGGGGTGGGCGAGCAGTACTTC
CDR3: CASSLALGVGEQYF

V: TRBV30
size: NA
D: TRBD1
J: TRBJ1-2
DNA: TGTGCCTGGAGTGGGACAGGCTCCCCCTTCTACACCTTC
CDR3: CAWSGTGSPFYTF

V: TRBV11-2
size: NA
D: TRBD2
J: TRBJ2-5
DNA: TGTGCCAGCAGCTTTGGCGGGGGCCAAGAGACCCAGTACTTC
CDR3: CASSFGGGQETQYF

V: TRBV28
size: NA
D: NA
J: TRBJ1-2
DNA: TGTGCCAGCAGCCGAGAGGGGGTATGGTATGGCTACACCTTC
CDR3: CASSREGVWYGYTF

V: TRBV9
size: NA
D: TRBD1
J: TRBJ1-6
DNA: TGTGCCAGCAGTAGGGGACAGGGATCTGACTCCCTCCACTTT
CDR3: CASSRGQGSDSLHF

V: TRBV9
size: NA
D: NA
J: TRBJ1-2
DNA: TGTGCCAGCAGCGTAGATGCCGGACAGCTCTCCCGGGGCTACACCTTC
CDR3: CASSVDAGQLSRGYTF

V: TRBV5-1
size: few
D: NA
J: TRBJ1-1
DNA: TGCGCCAGCAGACTTAACAGGGAAGCTTTCTTT
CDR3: CASRLNREAFF

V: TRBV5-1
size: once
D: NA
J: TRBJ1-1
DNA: TGCGCCAGCAGCTCACAGGGATGGGCTGAAGCTTTCTTT
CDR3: CASSSQGWAEAFF

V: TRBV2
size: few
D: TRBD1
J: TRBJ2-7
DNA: TGTGCCAGCAGTGGACGACGTCCGGGCAGGGGGCAAATTGGCTACGAGCAGTACTTC
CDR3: CASSGRRPGRGQIGYEQYF

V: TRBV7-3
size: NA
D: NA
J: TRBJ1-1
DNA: TGTGCCAGCAGCGCAGAAAGGGGTACTGAAGCTTTCTTT
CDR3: CASSAERGTEAFF

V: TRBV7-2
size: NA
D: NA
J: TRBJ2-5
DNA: TGTGCCAGCAGCTTAATAGGGGTGGAGACCCAGTACTTC
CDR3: CASSLIGVETQYF

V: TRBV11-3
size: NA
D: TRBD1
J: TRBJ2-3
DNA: TGTGCCAGCAGCTCGGGACAGGGGGCAGATACGCAGTATTTT
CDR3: CASSSGQGADTQYF

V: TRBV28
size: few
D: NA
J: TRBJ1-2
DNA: TGTGCCAGCAGTTTTTCGGGGGATCCTAACTATGGCTACACCTTC
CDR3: CASSFSGDPNYGYTF

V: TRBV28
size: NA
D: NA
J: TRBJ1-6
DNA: TGTGCCAGCATAGGACAGCCCAATTCACCCCTCCACTTT
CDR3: CASIGQPNSPLHF

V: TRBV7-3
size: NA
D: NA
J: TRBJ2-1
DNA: TGTGCCAGCAGCTTAGAGCACCCGGATGAGCAGTTCTTC
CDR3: CASSLEHPDEQFF

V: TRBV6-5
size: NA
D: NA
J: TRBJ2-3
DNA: TGTGCCAGCAAGACAGTCTTCGGCACAGATACGCAGTATTTT
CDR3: CASKTVFGTDTQYF

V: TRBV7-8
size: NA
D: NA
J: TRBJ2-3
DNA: TGTGCCAGCAGCCCCCCAGCGGCAGATACGCAGTATTTT
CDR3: CASSPPAADTQYF

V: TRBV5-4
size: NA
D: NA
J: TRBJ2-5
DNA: TGTGCCAGCAGCCCGACGGGACAAAAACAAGAGACCCAGTACTTC
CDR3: CASSPTGQKQETQYF

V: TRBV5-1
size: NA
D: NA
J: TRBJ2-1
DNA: TGCGCCAGCAGCTTGGGAGGAGGGGGCGCTTTCAATGAGCAGTTCTTC
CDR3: CASSLGGGGAFNEQFF

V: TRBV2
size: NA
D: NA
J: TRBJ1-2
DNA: TGTGCCAGCAATGGCAGGGCCGGGGGGGATGGCTACACCTTC
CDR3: CASNGRAGGDGYTF

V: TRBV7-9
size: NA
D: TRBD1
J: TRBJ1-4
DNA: TGTGCCAGCAGCGTCCCCGGGACAGGGAATGAAAAACTGTTTTTT
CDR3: CASSVPGTGNEKLFF

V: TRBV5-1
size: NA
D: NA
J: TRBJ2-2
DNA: TGCGCCAGCAGCGCAACCACGGGCGGGGAGCTGTTTTTT
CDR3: CASSATTGGELFF

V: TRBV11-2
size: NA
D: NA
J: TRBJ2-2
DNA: TGTGCCAGCAGGCGCCCAGGGGCTAAGGCCGGGGAGCTGTTTTTT
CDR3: CASRRPGAKAGELFF

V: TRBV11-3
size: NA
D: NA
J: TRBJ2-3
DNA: TGTGCCAGCAGCTTCTCTCCAGGCCGTTCGGATACGCAGTATTTT
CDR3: CASSFSPGRSDTQYF

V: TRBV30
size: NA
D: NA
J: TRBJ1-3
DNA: TGTGCCTGGAGTGTCCACACTGGAAACACCATATATTTT
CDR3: CAWSVHTGNTIYF

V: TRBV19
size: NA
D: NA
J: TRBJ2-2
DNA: TGTGCCAGTAGTGTAGTGAGGTCTAACACCGGGGAGCTGTTTTTT
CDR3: CASSVVRSNTGELFF

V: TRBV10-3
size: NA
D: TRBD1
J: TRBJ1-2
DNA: TGTGCCATCAGTGAGTCGCGGCAGGGGGGCGGCTACACCTTC
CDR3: CAISESRQGGGYTF

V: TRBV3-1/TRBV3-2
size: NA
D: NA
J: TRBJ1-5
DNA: TGTGCCAGCAGCCAAGGATTGGGGCAGGGTGAGCAGCCCCAGCATTTT
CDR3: CASSQGLGQGEQPQHF

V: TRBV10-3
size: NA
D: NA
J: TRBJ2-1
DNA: TGTGCCATCAGTGACAGGGTAAGCTCCTACAATGAGCAGTTCTTC
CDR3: CAISDRVSSYNEQFF

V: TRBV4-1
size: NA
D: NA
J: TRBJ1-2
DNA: TGCGCCAGCAGCCAAGATAACGCAGTAAGCTATGGCTACACCTTC
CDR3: CASSQDNAVSYGYTF

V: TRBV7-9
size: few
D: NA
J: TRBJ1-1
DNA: TGTGCCAGCAGCTCCCTTAGTAACACTGAAGCTTTCTTT
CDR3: CASSSLSNTEAFF

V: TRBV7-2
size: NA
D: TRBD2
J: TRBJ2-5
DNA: TGTGCCAGCAGCTCGGATCTAGCGGGACGAGAGACCCAGTACTTC
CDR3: CASSSDLAGRETQYF

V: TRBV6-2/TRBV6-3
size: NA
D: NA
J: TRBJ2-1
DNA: TGTGCCAGCAGCGTTACAGGTTTTAGCTCCTACAATGAGCAGTTCTTC
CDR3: CASSVTGFSSYNEQFF

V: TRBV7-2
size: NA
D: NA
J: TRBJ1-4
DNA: TGTGCCAGCAGCTTAGGAGCTCGGGAAAAACTGTTTTTT
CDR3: CASSLGAREKLFF

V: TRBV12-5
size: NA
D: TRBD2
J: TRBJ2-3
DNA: TGTGCTAGTGGTTCCCTCCCGGGACTAGGGGATACGCAGTATTTT
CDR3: CASGSLPGLGDTQYF

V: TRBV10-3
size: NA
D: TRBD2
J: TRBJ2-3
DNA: TGTGCCATCAGCGGATCGGCGGGAGCATCTAGCACAGATACGCAGTATTTT
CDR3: CAISGSAGASSTDTQYF

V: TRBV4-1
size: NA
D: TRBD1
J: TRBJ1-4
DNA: TGCGCCAGCAGACCCCAGGGGGCGCATGAAAAACTGTTTTTT
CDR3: CASRPQGAHEKLFF

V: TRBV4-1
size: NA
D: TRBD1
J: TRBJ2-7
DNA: TGCGCCAGCAGCCGTACCGGACAGGGGTTGGACGAGCAGTACTTC
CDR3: CASSRTGQGLDEQYF

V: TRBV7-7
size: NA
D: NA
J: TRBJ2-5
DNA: TGTGCCAGCAGCCCGTATGGAGGGGAAGAGACCCAGTACTTC
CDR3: CASSPYGGEETQYF

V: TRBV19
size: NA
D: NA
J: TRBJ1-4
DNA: TGTGCCAGTAGTAGGGACAAGGATGTAGAAAAACTGTTTTTT
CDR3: CASSRDKDVEKLFF

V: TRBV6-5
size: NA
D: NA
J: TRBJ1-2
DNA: TGTGCCAGCAGGAACAGCGTCTTAAGGGGTTATGGCTACACCTTC
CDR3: CASRNSVLRGYGYTF

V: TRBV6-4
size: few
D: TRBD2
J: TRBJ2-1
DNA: TGTGCCAGCAGTGCTACTAGCGGGAGCTATGAGCAGTTCTTC
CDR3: CASSATSGSYEQFF

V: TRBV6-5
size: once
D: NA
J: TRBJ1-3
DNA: TGTGCCAGCAGAATTAGCTCTGGAAACACCATATATTTT
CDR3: CASRISSGNTIYF

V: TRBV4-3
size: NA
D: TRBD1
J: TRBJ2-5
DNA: TGCGCCAGCAGCCAAGGTGACAGGGACCAAGAGACCCAGTACTTC
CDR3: CASSQGDRDQETQYF

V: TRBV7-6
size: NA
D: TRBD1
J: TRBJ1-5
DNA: TGTGCCAGCAGCTCCGGAGGGACAGGAAATCAGCCCCAGCATTTT
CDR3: CASSSGGTGNQPQHF

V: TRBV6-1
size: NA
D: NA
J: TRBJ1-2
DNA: TGTGCCAGCAGGGAAGCGGCCGGGGTAAACGGCTACACCTTC
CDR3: CASREAAGVNGYTF

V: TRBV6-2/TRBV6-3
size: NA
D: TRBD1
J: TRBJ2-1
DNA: TGTGCCAGCAGCTTGGGACAGGGATATGAGCAGTTCTTC
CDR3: CASSLGQGYEQFF

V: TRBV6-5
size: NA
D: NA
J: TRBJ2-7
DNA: TGTGCCAGCAGCGCGTTTCAGGGCTCCTACGAGCAGTACTTC
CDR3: CASSAFQGSYEQYF

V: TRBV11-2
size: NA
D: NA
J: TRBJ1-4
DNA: TGTGCCAGCAGCTCTAGGGGGGGATTGGAAAAACTGTTTTTT
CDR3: CASSSRGGLEKLFF

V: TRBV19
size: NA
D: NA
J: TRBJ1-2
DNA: TGTGCCAGTAGTAGCGATAAAAGCAACTATGGCTACACCTTC
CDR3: CASSSDKSNYGYTF

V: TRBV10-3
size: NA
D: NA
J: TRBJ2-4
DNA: TGTGCCATCAGTGATCAGGGACTAAACATTCAGTACTTC
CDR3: CAISDQGLNIQYF

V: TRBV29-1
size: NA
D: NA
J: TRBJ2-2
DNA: TGCAGCGTTGCGCCCCCCGGCGGCGGGGAGCTGTTTTTT
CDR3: CSVAPPGGGELFF

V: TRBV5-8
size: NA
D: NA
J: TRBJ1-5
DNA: TGTGCCAGCAGCTTGTTTGTCGGGGAGTTTCAGCCCCAGCATTTT
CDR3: CASSLFVGEFQPQHF